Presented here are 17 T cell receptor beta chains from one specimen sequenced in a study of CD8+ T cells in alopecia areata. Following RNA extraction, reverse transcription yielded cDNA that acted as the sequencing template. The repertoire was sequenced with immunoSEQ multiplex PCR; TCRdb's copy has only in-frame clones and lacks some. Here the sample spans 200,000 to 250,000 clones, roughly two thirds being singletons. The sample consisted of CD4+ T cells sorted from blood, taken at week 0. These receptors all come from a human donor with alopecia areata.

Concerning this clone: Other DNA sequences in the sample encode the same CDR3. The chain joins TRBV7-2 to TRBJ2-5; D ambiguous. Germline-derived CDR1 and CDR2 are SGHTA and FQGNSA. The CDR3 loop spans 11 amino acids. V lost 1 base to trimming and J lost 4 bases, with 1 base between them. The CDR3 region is CASSLVETQYF. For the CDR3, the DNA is TGTGCCAGCAGCTTAGTAGAGACCCAGTACTTC. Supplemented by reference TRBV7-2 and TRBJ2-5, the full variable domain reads GAGVSQSPSNKVTEKGKDVELRCDPISGHTALYWYRQSLGQGLEFLIYFQGNSAPDKSGLPSDRFSAERTGGSVSTLTIQRTQQEDSAVYLCASSLVETQYFGPGTRLLVL.

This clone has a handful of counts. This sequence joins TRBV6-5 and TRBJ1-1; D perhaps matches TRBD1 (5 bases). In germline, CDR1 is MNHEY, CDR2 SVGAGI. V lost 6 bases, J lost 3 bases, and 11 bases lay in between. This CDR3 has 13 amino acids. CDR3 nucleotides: TGTGCCAGCAGAGGGACGTCTTACACTGAAGCTTTCTTT. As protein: CASRGTSYTEAFF.

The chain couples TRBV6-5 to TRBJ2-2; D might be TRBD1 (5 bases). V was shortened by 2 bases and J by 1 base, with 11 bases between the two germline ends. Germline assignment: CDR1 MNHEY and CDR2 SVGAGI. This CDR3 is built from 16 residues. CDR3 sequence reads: CASSYSRAGNTGELFF. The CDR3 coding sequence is TGTGCCAGCAGTTACAGCAGGGCTGGGAACACCGGGGAGCTGTTTTTT.

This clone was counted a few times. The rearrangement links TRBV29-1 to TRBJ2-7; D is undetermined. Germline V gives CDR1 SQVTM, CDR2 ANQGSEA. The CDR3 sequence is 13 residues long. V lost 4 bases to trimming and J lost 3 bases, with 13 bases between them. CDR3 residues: CSVAWLDGYEQYF. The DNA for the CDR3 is TGCAGCGTTGCTTGGTTGGACGGCTACGAGCAGTACTTC.

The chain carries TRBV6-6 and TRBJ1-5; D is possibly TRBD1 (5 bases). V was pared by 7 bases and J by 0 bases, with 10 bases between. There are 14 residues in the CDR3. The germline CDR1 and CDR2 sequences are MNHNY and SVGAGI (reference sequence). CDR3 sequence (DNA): TGTGCCAGCACCATTGACAGTAGCAATCAGCCCCAGCATTTT. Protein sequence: CASTIDSSNQPQHF.

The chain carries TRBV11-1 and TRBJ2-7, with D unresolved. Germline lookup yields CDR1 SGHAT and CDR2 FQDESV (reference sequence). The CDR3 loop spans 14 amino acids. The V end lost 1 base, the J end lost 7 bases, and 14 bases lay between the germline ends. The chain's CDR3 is CASSLGRNLREQYF. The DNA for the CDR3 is TGTGCCAGCAGCTTAGGAAGGAACCTGAGGGAGCAGTACTTC.

The CDR3, as DNA: TGTGCCAGCAGTCCCAATACCGGACAGCGAAGCTCCTACAATGAGCAGTTCTTC. Protein product: CASSPNTGQRSSYNEQFF. The chain has TRBV27 and TRBJ2-1, with D possibly matching TRBD1 (6 bases). CDR1 and CDR2 from the germline V gene are MNHEY and SMNVEV (reference sequence). V lost 5 bases, J lost 0 bases, and 20 bases lay in between. The CDR3 is made up of 18 amino acids.

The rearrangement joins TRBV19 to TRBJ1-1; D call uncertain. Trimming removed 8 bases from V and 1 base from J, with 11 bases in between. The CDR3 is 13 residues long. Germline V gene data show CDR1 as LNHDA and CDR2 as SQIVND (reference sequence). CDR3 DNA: TGTGCCAGTTCCCCGAAGGCGAACACTGAAGCTTTCTTT. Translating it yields CASSPKANTEAFF. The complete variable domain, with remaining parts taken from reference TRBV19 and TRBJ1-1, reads DGGITQSPKYLFRKEGQNVTLSCEQNLNHDAMYWYRQDPGQGLRLIYYSQIVNDFQKGDIAEGYSVSREKKESFPLTVTSAQKNPTAFYLCASSPKANTEAFFGQGTRLTVV.

DNA for the CDR3: TGTGCCAGCAGCATACAGGGGGACACTGAAGCTTTCTTT. Translating it yields CASSIQGDTEAFF. The chain joins TRBV13 to TRBJ1-1; 8 nucleotides line up with TRBD1. CDR1 PRHDT and CDR2 FYEKMQ come from the germline V gene (reference sequence). The CDR3 extends over 13 amino acids. V shed 5 bases, J shed 3 bases, and the junction held 2 bases outside the gene matches.

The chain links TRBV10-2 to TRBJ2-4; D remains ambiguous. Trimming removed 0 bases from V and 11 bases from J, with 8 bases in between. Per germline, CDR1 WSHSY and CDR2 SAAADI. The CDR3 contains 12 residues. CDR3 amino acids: CASSESGGVQYF. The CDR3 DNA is TGCGCCAGCAGTGAGTCGGGTGGGGTTCAGTACTTC.

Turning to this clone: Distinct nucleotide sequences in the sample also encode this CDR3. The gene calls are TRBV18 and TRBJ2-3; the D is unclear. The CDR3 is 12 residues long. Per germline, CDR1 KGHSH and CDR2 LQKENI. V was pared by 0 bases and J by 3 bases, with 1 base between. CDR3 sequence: CASSPPTDTQYF. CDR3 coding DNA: TGTGCCAGCTCACCACCTACAGATACGCAGTATTTT.

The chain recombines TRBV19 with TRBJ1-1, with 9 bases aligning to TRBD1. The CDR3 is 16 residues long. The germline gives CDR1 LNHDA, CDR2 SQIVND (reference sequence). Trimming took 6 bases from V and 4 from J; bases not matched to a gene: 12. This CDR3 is CASSPAQGATGTEAFF. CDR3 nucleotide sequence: TGTGCCAGTAGCCCAGCACAGGGGGCCACGGGCACTGAAGCTTTCTTT.

CDR3 protein: CAWSWRGRDNEQFF. In nucleotides, the CDR3 is TGTGCCTGGAGTTGGAGGGGACGGGACAATGAGCAGTTCTTC. The chain links TRBV30 to TRBJ2-1; possible D gene TRBD2, 6 bases. Germline V gene lookup returns CDR1 GTSNPN and CDR2 SVGIG (reference sequence). Trimming shortened V by 2 bases and J by 5 bases, and 13 bases separated the two germline ends. The CDR3 sequence is 14 residues long. Full variable domain (remainder filled in from reference TRBV30 and TRBJ2-1): SQTIHQWPATLVQPVGSPLSLECTVEGTSNPNLYWYRQAAGRGLQLLFYSVGIGQISSEVPQNLSASRPQDRQFILSSKKLLLSDSGFYLCAWSWRGRDNEQFFGPGTRLTVL.

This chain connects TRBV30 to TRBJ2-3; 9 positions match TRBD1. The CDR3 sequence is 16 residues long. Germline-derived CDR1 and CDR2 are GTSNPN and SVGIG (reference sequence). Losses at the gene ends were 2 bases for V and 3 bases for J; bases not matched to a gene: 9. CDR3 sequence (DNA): TGTGCCTGGAGTACCCTGACAGGGGGATGGACAGATACGCAGTATTTT. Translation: CAWSTLTGGWTDTQYF.

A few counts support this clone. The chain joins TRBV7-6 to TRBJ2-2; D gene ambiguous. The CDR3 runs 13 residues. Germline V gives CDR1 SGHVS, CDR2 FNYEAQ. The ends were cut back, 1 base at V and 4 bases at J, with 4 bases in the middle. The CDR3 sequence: CASSLGATGELFF. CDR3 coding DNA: TGTGCCAGCAGCTTAGGGGCCACCGGGGAGCTGTTTTTT.

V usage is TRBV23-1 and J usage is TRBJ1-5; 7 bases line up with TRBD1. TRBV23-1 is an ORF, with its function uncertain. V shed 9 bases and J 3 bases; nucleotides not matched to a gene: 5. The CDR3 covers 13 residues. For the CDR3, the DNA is TGCGCCAGTACGGACAGGTTCAATCAGCCCCAGCATTTT. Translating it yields CASTDRFNQPQHF.

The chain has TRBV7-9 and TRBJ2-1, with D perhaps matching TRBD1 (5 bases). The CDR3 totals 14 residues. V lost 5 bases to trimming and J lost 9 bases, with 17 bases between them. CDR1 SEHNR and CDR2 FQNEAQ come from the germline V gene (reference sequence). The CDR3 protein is CASSPPGMRREQFF. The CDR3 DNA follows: TGTGCCAGCAGCCCCCCAGGGATGAGGCGTGAGCAGTTCTTC.